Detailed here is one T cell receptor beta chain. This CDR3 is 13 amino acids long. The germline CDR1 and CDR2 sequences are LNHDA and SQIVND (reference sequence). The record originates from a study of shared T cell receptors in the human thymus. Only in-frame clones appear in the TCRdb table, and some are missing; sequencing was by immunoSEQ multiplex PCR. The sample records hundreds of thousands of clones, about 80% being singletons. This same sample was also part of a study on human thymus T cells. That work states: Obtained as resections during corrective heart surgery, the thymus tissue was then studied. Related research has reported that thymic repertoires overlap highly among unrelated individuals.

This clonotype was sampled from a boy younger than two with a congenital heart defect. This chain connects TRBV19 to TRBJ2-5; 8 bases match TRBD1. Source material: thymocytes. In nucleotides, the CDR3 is TGTGCTGCTCCGGACAGGGCCTCCGAGACCCAGTACTTC. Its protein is CAAPDRASETQYF.